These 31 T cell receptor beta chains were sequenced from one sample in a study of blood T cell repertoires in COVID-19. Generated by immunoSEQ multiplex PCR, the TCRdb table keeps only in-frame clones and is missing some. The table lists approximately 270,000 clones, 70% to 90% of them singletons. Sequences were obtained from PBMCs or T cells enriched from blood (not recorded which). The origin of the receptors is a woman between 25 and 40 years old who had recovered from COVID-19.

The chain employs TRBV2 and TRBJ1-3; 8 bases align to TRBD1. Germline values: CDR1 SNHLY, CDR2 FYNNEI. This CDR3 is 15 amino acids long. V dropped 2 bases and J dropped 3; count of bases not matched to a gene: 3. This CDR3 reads CASSERTGIGNTIYF. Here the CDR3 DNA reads TGTGCCAGCAGTGAAAGGACAGGGATTGGAAACACCATATATTTT. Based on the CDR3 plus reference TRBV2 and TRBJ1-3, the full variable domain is EPEVTQTPSHQVTQMGQEVILRCVPISNHLYFYWYRQILGQKVEFLVSFYNNEISEKSEIFDDQFSVERPDGSNFTLKIRSTKLEDSAMYFCASSERTGIGNTIYFGEGSWLTVV.

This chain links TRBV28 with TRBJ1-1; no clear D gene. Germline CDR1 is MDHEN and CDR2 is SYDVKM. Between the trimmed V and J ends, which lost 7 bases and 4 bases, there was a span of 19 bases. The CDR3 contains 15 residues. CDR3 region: CASTPGGHSRTEAFF. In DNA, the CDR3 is TGTGCCAGCACTCCAGGAGGTCATTCGCGCACTGAAGCTTTCTTT.

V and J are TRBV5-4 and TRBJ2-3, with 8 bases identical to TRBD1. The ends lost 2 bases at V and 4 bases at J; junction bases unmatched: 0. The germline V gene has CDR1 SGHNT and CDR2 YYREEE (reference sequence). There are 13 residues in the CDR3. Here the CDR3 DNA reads TGTGCCAGCAGCTTACAGGGGGCAGATACGCAGTATTTT. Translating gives CASSLQGADTQYF.

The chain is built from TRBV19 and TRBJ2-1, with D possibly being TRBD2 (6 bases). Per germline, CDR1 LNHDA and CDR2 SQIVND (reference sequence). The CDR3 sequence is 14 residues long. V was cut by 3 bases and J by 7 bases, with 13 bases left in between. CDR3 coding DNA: TGTGCCAGTAGTATCGAACAGGCGGGGAATGAGCAGTTCTTC. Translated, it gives CASSIEQAGNEQFF.

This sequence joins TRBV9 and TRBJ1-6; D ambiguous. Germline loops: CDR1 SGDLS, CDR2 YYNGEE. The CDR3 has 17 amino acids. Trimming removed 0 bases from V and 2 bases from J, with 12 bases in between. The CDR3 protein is CASSVGGGRTYNSPLHF. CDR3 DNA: TGTGCCAGCAGCGTAGGGGGAGGCCGGACCTATAATTCACCCCTCCACTTT.

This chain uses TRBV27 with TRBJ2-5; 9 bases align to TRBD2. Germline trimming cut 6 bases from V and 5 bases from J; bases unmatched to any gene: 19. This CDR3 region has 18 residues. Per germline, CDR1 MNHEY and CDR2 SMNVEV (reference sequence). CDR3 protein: CASSHRPWASGKTETQYF. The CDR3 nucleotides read TGTGCCAGCAGCCACCGCCCCTGGGCTAGCGGGAAAACGGAGACCCAGTACTTC.

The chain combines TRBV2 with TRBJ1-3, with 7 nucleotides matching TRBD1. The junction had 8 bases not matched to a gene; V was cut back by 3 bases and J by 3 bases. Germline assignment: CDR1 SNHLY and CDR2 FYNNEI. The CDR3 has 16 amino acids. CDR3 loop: CASSELDRSLGNTIYF. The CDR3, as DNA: TGTGCCAGCAGTGAGTTGGACAGGTCTCTTGGAAACACCATATATTTT.

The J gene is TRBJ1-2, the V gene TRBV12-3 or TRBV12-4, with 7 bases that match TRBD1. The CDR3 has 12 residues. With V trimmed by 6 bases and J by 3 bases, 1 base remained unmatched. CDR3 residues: CASSDRDYGYTF. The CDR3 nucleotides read TGTGCCAGCAGCGACAGGGACTATGGCTACACCTTC.

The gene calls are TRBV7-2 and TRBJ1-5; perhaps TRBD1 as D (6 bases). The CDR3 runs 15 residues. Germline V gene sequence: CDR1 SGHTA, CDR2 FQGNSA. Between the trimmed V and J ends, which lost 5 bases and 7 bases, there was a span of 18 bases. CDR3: CASSPRFTGNQPQHF. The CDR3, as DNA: TGTGCCAGCAGCCCTAGATTCACAGGGAACCAGCCCCAGCATTTT.

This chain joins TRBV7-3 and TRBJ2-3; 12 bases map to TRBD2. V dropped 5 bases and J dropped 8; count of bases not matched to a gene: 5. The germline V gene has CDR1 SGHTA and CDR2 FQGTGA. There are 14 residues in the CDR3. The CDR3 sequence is CASSDKLAGGTQYF. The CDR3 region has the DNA TGTGCCAGCAGCGATAAACTAGCGGGAGGTACGCAGTATTTT.

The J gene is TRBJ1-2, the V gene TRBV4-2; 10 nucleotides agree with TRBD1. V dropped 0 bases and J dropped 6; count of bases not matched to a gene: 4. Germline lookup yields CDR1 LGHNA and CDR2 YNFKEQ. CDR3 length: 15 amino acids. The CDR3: CASSQDRDRGNGYTF. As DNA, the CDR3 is TGTGCCAGCAGCCAAGACCGGGACAGGGGAAATGGCTACACCTTC.

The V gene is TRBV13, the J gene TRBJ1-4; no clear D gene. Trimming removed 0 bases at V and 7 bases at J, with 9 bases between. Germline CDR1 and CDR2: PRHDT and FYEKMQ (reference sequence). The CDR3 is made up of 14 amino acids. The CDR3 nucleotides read TGTGCCAGCAGCTTAGGACATGTTACTGAAAAACTGTTTTTT. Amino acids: CASSLGHVTEKLFF.

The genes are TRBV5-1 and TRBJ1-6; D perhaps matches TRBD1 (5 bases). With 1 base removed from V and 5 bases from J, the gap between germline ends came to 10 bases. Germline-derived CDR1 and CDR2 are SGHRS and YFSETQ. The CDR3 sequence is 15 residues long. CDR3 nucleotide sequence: TGCGCCAGCAGCTTGAGGACACACGATAATTCACCCCTCCACTTT. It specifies CASSLRTHDNSPLHF.

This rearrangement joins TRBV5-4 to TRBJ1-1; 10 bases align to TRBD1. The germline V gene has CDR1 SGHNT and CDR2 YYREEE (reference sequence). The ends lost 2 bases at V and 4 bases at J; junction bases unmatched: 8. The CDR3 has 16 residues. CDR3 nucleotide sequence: TGTGCCAGCAGCTTCGATCCGGGACAGGGGCTCACTGAAGCTTTCTTT. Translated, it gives CASSFDPGQGLTEAFF.

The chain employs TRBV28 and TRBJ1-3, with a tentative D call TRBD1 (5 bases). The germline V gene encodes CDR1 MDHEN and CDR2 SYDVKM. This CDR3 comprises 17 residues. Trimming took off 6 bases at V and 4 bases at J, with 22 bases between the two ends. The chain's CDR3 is CASSSYKLGRGGNTIYF. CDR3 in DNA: TGTGCCAGCAGCTCCTACAAGCTAGGACGGGGGGGAAACACCATATATTTT.

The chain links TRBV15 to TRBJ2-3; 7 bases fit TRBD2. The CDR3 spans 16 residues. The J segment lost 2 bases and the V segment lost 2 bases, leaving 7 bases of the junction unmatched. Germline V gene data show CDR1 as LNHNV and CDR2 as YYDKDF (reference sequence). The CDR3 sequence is CATSRLASGTTDTQYF. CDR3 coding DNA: TGTGCCACCAGCAGATTAGCTAGCGGAACCACAGATACGCAGTATTTT.

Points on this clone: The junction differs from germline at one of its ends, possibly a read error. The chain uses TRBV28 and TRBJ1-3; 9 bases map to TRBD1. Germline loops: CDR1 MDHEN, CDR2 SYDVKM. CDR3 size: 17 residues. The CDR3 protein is CASRDRQGDRSRNTIYF. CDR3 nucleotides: TGTGCCAGCAGGGATCGACAGGGGGACCGCTCTCGAAACACCATATATTTT.

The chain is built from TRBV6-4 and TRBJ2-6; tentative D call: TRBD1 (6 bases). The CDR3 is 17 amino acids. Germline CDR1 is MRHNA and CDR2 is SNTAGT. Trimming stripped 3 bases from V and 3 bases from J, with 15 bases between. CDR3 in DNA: TGTGCCAGCAGTGAAGCCACAGGGATGATTGGGGCCAACGTCCTGACTTTC. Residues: CASSEATGMIGANVLTF.

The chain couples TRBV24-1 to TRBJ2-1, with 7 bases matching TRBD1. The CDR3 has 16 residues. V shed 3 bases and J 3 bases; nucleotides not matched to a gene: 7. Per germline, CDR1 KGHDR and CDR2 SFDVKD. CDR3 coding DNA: TGTGCCACCAGTGATAAGGGGGCGCTGGGCTACAATGAGCAGTTCTTC. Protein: CATSDKGALGYNEQFF.

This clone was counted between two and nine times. CDR3 nucleotides: TGTGCCAGCTCACCACCAATGACCGGACAGGGGGGTGAAGCTTTCTTT. The encoded protein is CASSPPMTGQGGEAFF. The rearrangement uses TRBV18 and TRBJ1-1; 10 bases line up with TRBD1. The CDR3 length is 16 residues. V shed 0 bases and J 7 bases; nucleotides not matched to a gene: 8. The germline V gene has CDR1 KGHSH and CDR2 LQKENI.

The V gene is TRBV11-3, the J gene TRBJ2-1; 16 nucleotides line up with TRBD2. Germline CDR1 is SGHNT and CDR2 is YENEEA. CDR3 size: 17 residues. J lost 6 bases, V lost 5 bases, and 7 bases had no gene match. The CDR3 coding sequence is TGTGCCAGCAGCCCGGGACTAGCGGGAGGGCCTCGCAATGAGCAGTTCTTC. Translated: CASSPGLAGGPRNEQFF. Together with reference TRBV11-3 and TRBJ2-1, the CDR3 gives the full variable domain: EAGVVQSPRYKIIEKKQPVAFWCNPISGHNTLYWYLQNLGQGPELLIRYENEEAVDDSQLPKDRFSAERLKGVDSTLKIQPAELGDSAVYLCASSPGLAGGPRNEQFFGPGTRLTVL.

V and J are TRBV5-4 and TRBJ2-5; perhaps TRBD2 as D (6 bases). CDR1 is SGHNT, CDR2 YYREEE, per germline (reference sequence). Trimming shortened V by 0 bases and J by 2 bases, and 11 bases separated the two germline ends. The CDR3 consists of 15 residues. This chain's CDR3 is CASSLGGELQETQYF. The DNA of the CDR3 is TGTGCCAGCAGCTTGGGCGGGGAGTTACAAGAGACCCAGTACTTC. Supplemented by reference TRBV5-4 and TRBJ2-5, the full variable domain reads ETGVTQSPTHLIKTRGQQVTLRCSSQSGHNTVSWYQQALGQGPQFIFQYYREEENGRGNFPPRFSGLQFPNYSSELNVNALELDDSALYLCASSLGGELQETQYFGPGTRLLVL.

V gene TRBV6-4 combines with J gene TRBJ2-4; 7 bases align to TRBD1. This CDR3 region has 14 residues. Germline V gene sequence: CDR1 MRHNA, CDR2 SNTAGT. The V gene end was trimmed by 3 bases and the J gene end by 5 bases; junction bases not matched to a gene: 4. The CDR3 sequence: CASSETGTENIQYF. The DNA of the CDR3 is TGTGCCAGCAGTGAAACCGGGACAGAAAACATTCAGTACTTC.

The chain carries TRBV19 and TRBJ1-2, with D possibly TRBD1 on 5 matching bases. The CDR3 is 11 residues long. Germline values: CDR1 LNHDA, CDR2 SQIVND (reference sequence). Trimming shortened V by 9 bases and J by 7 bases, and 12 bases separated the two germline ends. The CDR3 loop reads CASRAGGGYTF. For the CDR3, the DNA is TGTGCCAGCCGCGCGGGGGGTGGCTACACCTTC.

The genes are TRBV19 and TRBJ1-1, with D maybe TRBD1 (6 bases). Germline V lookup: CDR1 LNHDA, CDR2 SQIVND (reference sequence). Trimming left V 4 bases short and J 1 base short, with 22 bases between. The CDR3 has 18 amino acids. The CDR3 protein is CASSRETGRGESNTEAFF. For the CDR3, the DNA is TGTGCCAGTAGTAGAGAAACAGGGAGAGGAGAGTCGAACACTGAAGCTTTCTTT.

As DNA, the CDR3 is TGTGCCAGTCTAGCGGGAGTCGGGGAGACCCAGTACTTC. It is translated as CASLAGVGETQYF. The chain has TRBV3-1 (or the pseudogene TRBV3-2) and TRBJ2-5, with 10 bases that match TRBD2. Germline values: CDR1 LGHDT, CDR2 YNNKEL (reference sequence). J gave up 5 bases and V 9 bases, and 6 bases lay outside the gene matches. The CDR3 consists of 13 residues.

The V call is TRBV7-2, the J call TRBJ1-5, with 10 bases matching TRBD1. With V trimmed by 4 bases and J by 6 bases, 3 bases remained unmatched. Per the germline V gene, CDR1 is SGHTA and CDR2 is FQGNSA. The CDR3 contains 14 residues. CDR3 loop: CASSWGQGSQPQHF. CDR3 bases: TGTGCCAGCAGCTGGGGACAGGGGAGTCAGCCCCAGCATTTT. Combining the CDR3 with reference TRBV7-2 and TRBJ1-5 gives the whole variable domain GAGVSQSPSNKVTEKGKDVELRCDPISGHTALYWYRQSLGQGLEFLIYFQGNSAPDKSGLPSDRFSAERTGGSVSTLTIQRTQQEDSAVYLCASSWGQGSQPQHFGDGTRLSIL.

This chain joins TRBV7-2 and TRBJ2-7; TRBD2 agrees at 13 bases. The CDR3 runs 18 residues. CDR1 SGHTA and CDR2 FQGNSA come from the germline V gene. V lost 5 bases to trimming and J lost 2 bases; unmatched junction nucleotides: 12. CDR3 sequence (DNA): TGTGCCAGCAGCATACATTCGACTAGCGGGGGGCTTGCCTACGAGCAGTACTTC. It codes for CASSIHSTSGGLAYEQYF.

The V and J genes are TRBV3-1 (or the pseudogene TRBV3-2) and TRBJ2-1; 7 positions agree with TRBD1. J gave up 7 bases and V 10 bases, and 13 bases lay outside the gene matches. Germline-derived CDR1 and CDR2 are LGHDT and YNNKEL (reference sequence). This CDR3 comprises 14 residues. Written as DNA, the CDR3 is TGTGCCACGGGTTCTGCGTCGACAGGGAATGAGCAGTTCTTC. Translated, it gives CATGSASTGNEQFF.

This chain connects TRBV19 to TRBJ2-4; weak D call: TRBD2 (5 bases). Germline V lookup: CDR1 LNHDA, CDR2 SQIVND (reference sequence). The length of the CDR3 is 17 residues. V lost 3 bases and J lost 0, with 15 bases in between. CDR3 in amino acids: CASSITASSLAKNIQYF. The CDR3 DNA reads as TGTGCCAGTAGTATCACCGCTAGCAGTTTAGCCAAAAACATTCAGTACTTC.

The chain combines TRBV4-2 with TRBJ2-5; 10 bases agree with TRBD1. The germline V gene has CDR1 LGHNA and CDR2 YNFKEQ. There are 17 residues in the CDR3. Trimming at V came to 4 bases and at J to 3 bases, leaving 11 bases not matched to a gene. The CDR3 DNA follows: TGTGCCAGCAGCCTTATTCCCGGGACAGGGGACGAAGAGACCCAGTACTTC. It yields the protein CASSLIPGTGDEETQYF.